This T cell receptor (beta chain) comes out of a study of regulatory T cells in long-lasting Graves disease (dated by TCRdb to 2020 to 2023). With respect to the entire study: To count as having persistent Graves' disease, a patient had to have received antithyroid drug treatment for over 5 years with TSH receptor autoantibodies remaining persistently positive. Persistent Graves' disease patients were compared with newly diagnosed Graves' disease patients by peripheral blood TCR sequencing and RNA sequencing. The study was conducted in China and was registered as a clinical trial. TCR sequencing covered 13 persistent and around 20 newly diagnosed Graves' disease patients, some 33 samples in total. On average, persistent Graves' disease patients in the clinical cohort had been on antithyroid drugs for approximately ten years. Broader findings and caveats from the paper: A larger number of public clonotypes was shared among persistent patients (about 2,700) than among newly diagnosed patients (around 870). Compared with newly diagnosed patients, patients with persistent Graves' disease had lower TCR Shannon entropy and fewer highly expanded clones, which suggests clonal expansion. The authors acknowledged the small sample size as a limitation that may reduce accuracy. Sequencing and analysis were restricted to the TCR beta chain. Because the primary lesion, thyroid tissue, could not be accessed, the study looked at peripheral blood alone.

The time point label corresponds to: persistent/refractory GD, antithyroid drugs over 5 years with positive TRAb. For both TCR sequencing and RNA sequencing, RNA was extracted from PBMCs using TRIzol. The diagnosis of Graves' disease followed American Thyroid Association guidelines. The patients came from an endocrinology department in Xi'an, China. From each patient, approximately 9.9 milliliters of peripheral blood was collected into an EDTA anticoagulant tube. Ficoll Paque Plus density gradient separation was used to isolate PBMCs, and no further T cell sorting was performed. RNA quality was checked with an Agilent 2100 Bioanalyzer and agarose gel, and concentration with a NanoDrop 2000. Details on this clonotype: Its antigen is unknown. No much larger clone exists at a distance of one base, and base qualities are not known.

The library was obtained by multiplex PCR. The sequencing machine was an Illumina HiSeq 4000. CDR3 regions were amplified by Arm-PCR with iRepertoire HTBI primers to construct TCR beta libraries. Before sequencing, the PCR products went through gel purification. The study's own analysis went as follows. Gene usage analysis of CDR3 amino acid clonotypes relied on the 60 or so TRBV and 14 TRBJ segments identified across samples. COPE and FqMerger were used to merge filtered high-quality paired reads into contigs. Contigs were aligned with BLAST to IMGT TRBV, TRBD and TRBJ reference genes, and CDR3 was defined per IMGT. Any clonotype with a frequency above 0.1% was classified as a highly expanded clone. Repertoire diversity was measured by Shannon entropy, and V-J evenness by the Gini coefficient. A clonotype found in more than one individual was treated as public. TCRdb itself trimmed the public reads at Q25 with fastp, ran MiXCR and retained productive beta chains. Identical CDR3 protein sequences are pooled into one entry, listed with their most common genes and DNA. The V and J calls, along with clone size, are taken from TCRdb and not from the paper's own processing. The sample data list more than 650,000 distinct CDR3 sequences, and about 32% of these were observed just once. The ten largest account for 40% to 50% of the sample.

The receptor's source is a female donor with Graves disease. The sequencing here drew on peripheral blood mononuclear cells (PBMCs), taken when the disease was refractory, from a patient treated with antithyroid drugs.

In nucleotides, the sequence is TGCAGCGTAGCAAAGGGGGGCACTGGGGCCAACGTCCTGACTTTC. This sequence encodes CSVAKGGTGANVLTF. The V and J genes are TRBV29-1 and TRBJ2-6; the D gene is possibly TRBD1 or TRBD2, each agreeing over 6 bases. The germline ends are 14 bases apart after V is trimmed by 6 bases and J by 2 bases. Measured from the cysteine to the phenylalanine, the CDR3 is 15 residues long. The DNA shown is the 45-base CDR3, in frame from base 1. Sequences SQVTM (CDR1) and ANQGSEA (CDR2) are obtained from the germline V gene.